The T cell receptor (beta chain) under discussion was sequenced for a study of spatial heterogeneity in lung cancer. Whole-study context: Detection of beta-chain sequences consistently exceeded that of alpha-chain sequences. Study conclusions and caveats: The appearance of ubiquitous expanded tumor TCRs in blood was greater at resection than follow-up.

A note on this clonotype: The antigen is unknown.

MiXCR was run by TCRdb on the 5' RACE reads, yielding one entry per CDR3 protein. The sample includes tens of thousands of distinct CDR3 sequences, less than 10% of them seen just once. Specified time point: sample taken at primary tumor resection. In each case, whole RNA from tumor, nontumor lung or frozen PBMC was sequenced unsorted. Samples came from 60 to 75 TRACERx patients with untreated early-stage lung cancer. The sequencing used PBMCs, collected at surgery. This sequence was found in a female donor with early-stage non-small cell lung cancer.

The CDR3 bases are TGCATCGTTGTTATCTCCTACGAGCAGTACGTC. Amino acids: CIVVISYEQYV. The chain is built from TRBV29-1 and TRBJ2-7; D not certain. This CDR3 spans 11 amino acids. Germline V gives CDR1 SQVTM, CDR2 ANQGSEA.